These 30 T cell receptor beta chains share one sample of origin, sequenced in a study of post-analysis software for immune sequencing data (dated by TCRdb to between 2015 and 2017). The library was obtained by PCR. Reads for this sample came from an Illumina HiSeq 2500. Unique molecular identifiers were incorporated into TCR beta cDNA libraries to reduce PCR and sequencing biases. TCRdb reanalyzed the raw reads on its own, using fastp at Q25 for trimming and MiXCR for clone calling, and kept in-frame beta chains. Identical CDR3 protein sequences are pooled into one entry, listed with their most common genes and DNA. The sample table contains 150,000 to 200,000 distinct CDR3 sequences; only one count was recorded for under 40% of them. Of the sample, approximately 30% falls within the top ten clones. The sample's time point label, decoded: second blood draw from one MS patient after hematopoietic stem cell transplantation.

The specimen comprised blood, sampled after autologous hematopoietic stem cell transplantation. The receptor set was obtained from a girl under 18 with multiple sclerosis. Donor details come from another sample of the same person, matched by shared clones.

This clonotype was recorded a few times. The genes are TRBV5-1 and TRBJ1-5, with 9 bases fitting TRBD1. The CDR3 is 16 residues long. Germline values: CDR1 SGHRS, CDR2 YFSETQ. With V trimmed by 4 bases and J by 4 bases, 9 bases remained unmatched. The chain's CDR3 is CASSLLPGQGNQPQHF. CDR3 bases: TGCGCCAGCAGCCTACTTCCGGGACAGGGTAATCAGCCCCAGCATTTT.

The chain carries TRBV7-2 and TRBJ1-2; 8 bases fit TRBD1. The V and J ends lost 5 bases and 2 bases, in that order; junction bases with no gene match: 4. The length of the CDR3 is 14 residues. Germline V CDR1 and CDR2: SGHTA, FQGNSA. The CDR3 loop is CASSTGQENYGYTF. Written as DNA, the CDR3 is TGTGCCAGCAGCACGGGACAGGAGAACTATGGCTACACCTTC.

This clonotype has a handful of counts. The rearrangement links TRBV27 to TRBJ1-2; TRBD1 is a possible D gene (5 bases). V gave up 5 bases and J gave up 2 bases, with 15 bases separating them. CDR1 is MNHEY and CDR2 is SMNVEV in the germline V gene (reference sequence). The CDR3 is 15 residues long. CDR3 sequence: CASSPVGALNYGYTF. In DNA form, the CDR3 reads TGTGCCAGCAGTCCTGTCGGGGCACTCAACTATGGCTACACCTTC.

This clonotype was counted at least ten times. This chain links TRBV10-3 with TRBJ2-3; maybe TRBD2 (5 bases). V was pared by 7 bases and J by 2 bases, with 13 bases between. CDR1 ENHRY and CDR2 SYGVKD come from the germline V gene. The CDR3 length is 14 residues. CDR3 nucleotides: TGTGCCATCACCCGAGGGTCCCTCACAGATACGCAGTATTTT. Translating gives CAITRGSLTDTQYF.

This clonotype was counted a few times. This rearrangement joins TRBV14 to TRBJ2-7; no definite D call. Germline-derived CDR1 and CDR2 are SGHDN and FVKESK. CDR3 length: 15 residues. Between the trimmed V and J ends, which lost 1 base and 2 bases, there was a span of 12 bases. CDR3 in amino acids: CASSQARAWTYEQYF. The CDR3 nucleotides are TGTGCCAGCAGCCAAGCCCGGGCCTGGACCTACGAGCAGTACTTC.

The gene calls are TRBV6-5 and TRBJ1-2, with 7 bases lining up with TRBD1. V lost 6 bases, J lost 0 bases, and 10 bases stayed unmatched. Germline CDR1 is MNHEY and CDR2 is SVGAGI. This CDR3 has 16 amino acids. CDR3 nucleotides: TGTGCCAGCAGGGGACAGCTAGGGCGAGCTAACTATGGCTACACCTTC. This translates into CASRGQLGRANYGYTF.

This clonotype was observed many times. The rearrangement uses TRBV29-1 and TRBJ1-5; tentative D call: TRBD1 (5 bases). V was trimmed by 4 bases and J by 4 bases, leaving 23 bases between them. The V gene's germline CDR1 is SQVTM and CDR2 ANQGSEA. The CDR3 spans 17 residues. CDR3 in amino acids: CSVAPTTGAPGNQPQHF. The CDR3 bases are TGCAGCGTTGCACCTACAACCGGGGCCCCGGGGAATCAGCCCCAGCATTTT. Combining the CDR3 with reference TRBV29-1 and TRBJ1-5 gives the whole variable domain SAVISQKPSRDICQRGTSLTIQCQVDSQVTMMFWYRQQPGQSLTLIATANQGSEATYESGFVIDKFPISRPNLTFSTLTVSNMSPEDSSIYLCSVAPTTGAPGNQPQHFGDGTRLSIL.

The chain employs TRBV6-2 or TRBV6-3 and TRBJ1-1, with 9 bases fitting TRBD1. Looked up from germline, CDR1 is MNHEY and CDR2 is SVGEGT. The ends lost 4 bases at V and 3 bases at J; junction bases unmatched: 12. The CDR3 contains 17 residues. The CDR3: CASSSGGTGNRYTEAFF. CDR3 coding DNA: TGTGCCAGCAGTTCAGGGGGGACAGGGAATCGGTACACTGAAGCTTTCTTT.

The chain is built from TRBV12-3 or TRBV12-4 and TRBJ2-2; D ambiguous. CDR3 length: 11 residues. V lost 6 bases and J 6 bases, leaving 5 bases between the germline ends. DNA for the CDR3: TGTGCCAGCAGGCCGGCCGGGGAGCTGTTTTTT. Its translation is CASRPAGELFF.

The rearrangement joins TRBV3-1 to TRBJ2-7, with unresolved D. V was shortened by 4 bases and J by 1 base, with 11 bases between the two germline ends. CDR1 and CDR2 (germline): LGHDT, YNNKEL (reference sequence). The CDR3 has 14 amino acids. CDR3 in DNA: TGTGCCAGCAGCCCAACTACGCGGTCCTACGAGCAGTACTTC. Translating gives CASSPTTRSYEQYF.

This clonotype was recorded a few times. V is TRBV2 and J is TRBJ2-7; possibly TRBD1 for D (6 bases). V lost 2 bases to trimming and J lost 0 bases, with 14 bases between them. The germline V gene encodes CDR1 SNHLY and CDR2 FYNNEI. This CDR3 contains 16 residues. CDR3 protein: CASSEPLGGYSYEQYF. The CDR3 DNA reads TGTGCCAGCAGTGAACCCCTAGGGGGTTACTCCTACGAGCAGTACTTC.

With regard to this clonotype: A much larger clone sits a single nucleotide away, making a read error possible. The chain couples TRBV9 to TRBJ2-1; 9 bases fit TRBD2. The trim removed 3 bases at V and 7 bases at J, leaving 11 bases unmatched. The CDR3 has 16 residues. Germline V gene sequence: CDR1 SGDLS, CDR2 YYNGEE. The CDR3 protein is CASSAGRLAAGNEQFF. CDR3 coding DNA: TGTGCCAGCAGCGCAGGCAGACTAGCGGCGGGGAATGAGCAGTTCTTC.

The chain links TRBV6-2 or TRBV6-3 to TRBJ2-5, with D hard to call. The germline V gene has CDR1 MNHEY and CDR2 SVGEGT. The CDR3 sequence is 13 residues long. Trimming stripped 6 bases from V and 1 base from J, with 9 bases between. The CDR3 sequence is CASSLGFQETQYF. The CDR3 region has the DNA TGTGCCAGCAGCCTAGGGTTCCAAGAGACCCAGTACTTC.

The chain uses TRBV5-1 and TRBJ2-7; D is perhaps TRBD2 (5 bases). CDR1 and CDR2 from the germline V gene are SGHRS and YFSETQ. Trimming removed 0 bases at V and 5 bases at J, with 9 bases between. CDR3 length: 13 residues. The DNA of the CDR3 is TGCGCCAGCAGCTTGGTCGGGAACGACGAGCAGTACTTC. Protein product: CASSLVGNDEQYF.

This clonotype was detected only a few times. The CDR3 coding sequence is TGCAGTGCTAGACGGGCTCTTAGCGGCAATGAGCAGTTCTTC. It encodes CSARRALSGNEQFF. The V call is TRBV20-1, the J call TRBJ2-1; TRBD2 is a possible D gene (6 bases). Looked up from germline, CDR1 is DFQATT and CDR2 is SNEGSKA (reference sequence). CDR3 size: 14 residues. V was shortened by 2 bases and J by 6 bases, with 14 bases between the two germline ends.

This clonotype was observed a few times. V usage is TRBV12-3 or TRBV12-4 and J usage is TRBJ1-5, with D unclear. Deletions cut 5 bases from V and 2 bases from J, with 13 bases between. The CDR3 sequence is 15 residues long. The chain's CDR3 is CASSLLMPGNQPQHF. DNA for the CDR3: TGTGCCAGCAGTCTGCTCATGCCAGGCAATCAGCCCCAGCATTTT.

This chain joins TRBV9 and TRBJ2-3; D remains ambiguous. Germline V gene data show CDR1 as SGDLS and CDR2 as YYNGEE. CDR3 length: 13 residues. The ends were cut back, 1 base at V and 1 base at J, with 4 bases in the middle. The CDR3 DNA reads TGTGCCAGCAGCGTAAGGGGCACAGATACGCAGTATTTT. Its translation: CASSVRGTDTQYF. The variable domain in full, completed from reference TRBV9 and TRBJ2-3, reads DSGVTQTPKHLITATGQRVTLRCSPRSGDLSVYWYQQSLDQGLQFLIQYYNGEERAKGNILERFSAQQFPDLHSELNLSSLELGDSALYFCASSVRGTDTQYFGPGTRLTVL.

The CDR3 sequence: CASKKDRGTDTQYF. CDR3 nucleotide sequence: TGTGCCAGCAAAAAGGACAGGGGTACAGATACGCAGTATTTT. The V and J genes are TRBV2 and TRBJ2-3; 9 bases fit TRBD1. This CDR3 region has 14 residues. V lost 7 bases, J lost 3 bases, and 5 bases stayed unmatched. Germline CDR1 and CDR2: SNHLY and FYNNEI.

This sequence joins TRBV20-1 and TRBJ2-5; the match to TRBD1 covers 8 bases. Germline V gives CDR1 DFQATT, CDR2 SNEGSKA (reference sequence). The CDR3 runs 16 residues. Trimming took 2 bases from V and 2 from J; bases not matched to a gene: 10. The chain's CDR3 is CSARKTLDRGQETQYF. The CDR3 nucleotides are TGCAGTGCTAGAAAAACCCTTGACAGGGGACAAGAGACCCAGTACTTC.

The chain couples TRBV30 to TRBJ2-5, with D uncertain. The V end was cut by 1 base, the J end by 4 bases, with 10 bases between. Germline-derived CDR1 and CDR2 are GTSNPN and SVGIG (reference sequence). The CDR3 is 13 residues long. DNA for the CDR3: TGTGCCTGGAGTGGCAGCGTGGGAGAGACCCAGTACTTC. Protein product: CAWSGSVGETQYF.

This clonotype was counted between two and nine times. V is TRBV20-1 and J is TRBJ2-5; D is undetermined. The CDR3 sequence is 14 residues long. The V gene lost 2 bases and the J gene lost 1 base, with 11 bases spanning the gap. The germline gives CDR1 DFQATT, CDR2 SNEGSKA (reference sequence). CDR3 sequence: CSARIGLSQETQYF. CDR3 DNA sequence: TGCAGTGCTAGAATAGGGTTGTCCCAAGAGACCCAGTACTTC.

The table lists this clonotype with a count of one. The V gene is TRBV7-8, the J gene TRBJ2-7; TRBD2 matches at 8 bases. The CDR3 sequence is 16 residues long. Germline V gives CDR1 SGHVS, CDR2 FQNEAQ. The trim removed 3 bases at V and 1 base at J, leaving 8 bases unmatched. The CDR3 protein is CASSLGVSGKSYEQYF. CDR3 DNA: TGTGCCAGCAGCTTGGGGGTTAGCGGGAAATCCTACGAGCAGTACTTC.

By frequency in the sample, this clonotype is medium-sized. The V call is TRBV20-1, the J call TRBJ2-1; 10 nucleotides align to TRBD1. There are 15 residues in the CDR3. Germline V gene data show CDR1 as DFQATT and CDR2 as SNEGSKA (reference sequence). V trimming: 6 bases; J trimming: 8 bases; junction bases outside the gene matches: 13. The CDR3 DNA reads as TGCAGTGCGCAGCCGGGACAGGGGCGAATCGATGAGCAGTTCTTC. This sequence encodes CSAQPGQGRIDEQFF.

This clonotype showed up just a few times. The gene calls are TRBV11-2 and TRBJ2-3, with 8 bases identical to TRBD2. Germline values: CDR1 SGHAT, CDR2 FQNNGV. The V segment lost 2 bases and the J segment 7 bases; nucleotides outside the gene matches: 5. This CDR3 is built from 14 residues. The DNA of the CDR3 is TGTGCCAGCAGCTTATCGTGGACTAGCCATACGCAGTATTTT. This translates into CASSLSWTSHTQYF.

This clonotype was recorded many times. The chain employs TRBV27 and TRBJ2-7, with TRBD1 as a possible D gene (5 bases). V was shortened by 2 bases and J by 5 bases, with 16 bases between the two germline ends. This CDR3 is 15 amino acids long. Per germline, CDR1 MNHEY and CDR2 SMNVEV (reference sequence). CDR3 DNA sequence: TGTGCCAGCAGTTTACCGACTTCAGGGTTCGACGAGCAGTACTTC. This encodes CASSLPTSGFDEQYF.

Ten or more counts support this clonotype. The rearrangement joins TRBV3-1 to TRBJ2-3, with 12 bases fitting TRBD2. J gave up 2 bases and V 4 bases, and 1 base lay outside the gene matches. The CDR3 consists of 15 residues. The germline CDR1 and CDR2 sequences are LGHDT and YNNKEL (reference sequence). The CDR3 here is CASSRLAGATDTQYF. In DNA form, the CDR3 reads TGTGCCAGCAGCCGACTAGCGGGAGCCACAGATACGCAGTATTTT.

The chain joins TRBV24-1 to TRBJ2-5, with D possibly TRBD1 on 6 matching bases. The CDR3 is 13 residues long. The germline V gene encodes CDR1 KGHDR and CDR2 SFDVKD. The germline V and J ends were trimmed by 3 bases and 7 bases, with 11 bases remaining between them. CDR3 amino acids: CATSDGDTRTQYF. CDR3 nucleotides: TGTGCCACCAGTGATGGGGACACGCGGACCCAGTACTTC.

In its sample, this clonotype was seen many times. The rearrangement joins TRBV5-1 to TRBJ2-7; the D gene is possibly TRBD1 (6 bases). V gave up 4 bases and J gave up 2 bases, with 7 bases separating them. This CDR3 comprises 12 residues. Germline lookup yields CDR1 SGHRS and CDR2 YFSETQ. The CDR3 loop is CASSPGAYEQYF. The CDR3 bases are TGCGCCAGCAGCCCAGGGGCCTACGAGCAGTACTTC. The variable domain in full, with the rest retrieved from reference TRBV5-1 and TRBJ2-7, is KAGVTQTPRYLIKTRGQQVTLSCSPISGHRSVSWYQQTPGQGLQFLFEYFSETQRNKGNFPGRFSGRQFSNSRSEMNVSTLELGDSALYLCASSPGAYEQYFGPGTRLTVT.

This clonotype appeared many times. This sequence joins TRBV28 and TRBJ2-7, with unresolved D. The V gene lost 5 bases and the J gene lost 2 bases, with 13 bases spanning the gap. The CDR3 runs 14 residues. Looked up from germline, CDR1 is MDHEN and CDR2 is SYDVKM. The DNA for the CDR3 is TGTGCCAGCAGTCCCTGGGCTACGACCTACGAGCAGTACTTC. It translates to CASSPWATTYEQYF.

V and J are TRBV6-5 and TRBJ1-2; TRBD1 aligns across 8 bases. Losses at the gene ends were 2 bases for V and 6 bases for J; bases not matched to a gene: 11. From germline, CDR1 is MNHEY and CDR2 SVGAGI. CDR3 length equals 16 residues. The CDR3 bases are TGTGCCAGCAGTTACGCCCGTTCAGGACAGGGCGATGGCTACACCTTC. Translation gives CASSYARSGQGDGYTF.